These 21 T cell receptor beta chains were sequenced from one sample in a study of Graves' ophthalmopathy and Graves' hyperthyroidism (dated by TCRdb to 2016 to 2019). Reads for this sample came from an Illumina HiSeq 2000. TCR beta CDR3 regions were amplified from RNA transcripts for repertoire sequencing. The first round of RT-PCR was done with HTBI primers and the Qiagen OneStep RT-PCR kit, and was followed by a second round of multiplex PCR, then size selection and purification. TCRdb cleaned the public reads at Q25 with fastp, built clones with MiXCR and kept in-frame beta chains. Rows merge per CDR3 protein into single entries with the most common DNA and genes. The sample table holds almost 400,000 distinct CDR3 sequences, of which 15% to 20% were seen once. Roughly 1.4% of the sample goes to the ten largest clones. Sequenced: peripheral blood. The receptors stem from a woman between 18 and 30 years old with Graves' ophthalmopathy. Donor details come from another sample of the same person, matched by shared clones.

This clonotype was seen repeatedly, ten times or more. J is TRBJ1-5 and V is TRBV7-3; tentatively, D is TRBD1 (6 bases). The CDR3 sequence is 14 residues long. V lost 7 bases and J lost 6, with 16 bases in between. Germline lookup yields CDR1 SGHTA and CDR2 FQGTGA. The CDR3 loop reads CASNDTGLGQPQHF. The DNA of the CDR3 is TGTGCCAGCAACGATACAGGGTTGGGTCAGCCCCAGCATTTT.

The CDR3 bases are TGTGCCAGCCGAGACTTACGATCAGGGGGCGATCAGCCCCAGCATTTT. This translates into CASRDLRSGGDQPQHF. V usage is TRBV12-3 or TRBV12-4 and J usage is TRBJ1-5, with TRBD1 identical over 8 bases. V lost 8 bases, J lost 5 bases, and 14 bases stayed unmatched. The CDR3 consists of 16 residues.

This clonotype was counted ten times or more. The genes are TRBV20-1 and TRBJ1-1, with 8 bases identical to TRBD1. The V segment lost 2 bases and the J segment 1 base; nucleotides outside the gene matches: 6. The CDR3 contains 15 residues. Germline V CDR1 and CDR2: DFQATT, SNEGSKA (reference sequence). The CDR3 loop reads CSARPGQGWNTEAFF. The CDR3 nucleotides are TGCAGTGCTAGACCCGGACAGGGATGGAACACTGAAGCTTTCTTT.

At least ten counts were recorded for this clonotype. The chain has TRBV16 and TRBJ1-2, with TRBD1 matching 9 bases. From germline, CDR1 is KGHSY and CDR2 FQNENV. The CDR3 totals 14 residues. Germline trimming cut 4 bases from V and 6 bases from J; bases unmatched to any gene: 6. The CDR3 reads CASSRRDRVDGYTF. The DNA of the CDR3 is TGTGCCAGCAGCCGACGGGACAGGGTGGATGGCTACACCTTC.

This chain connects TRBV27 to TRBJ1-1; 7 nucleotides match TRBD1. The CDR3 spans 16 residues. J was trimmed by 0 bases and V by 3 bases; bases with no gene match: 7. Germline V gene lookup returns CDR1 MNHEY and CDR2 SMNVEV (reference sequence). The CDR3 DNA sequence: TGTGCCAGCAGTTTGGACAGGTGGGGCATGAACACTGAAGCTTTCTTT. Its protein is CASSLDRWGMNTEAFF.

This clonotype came up many times. The genes are TRBV28 and TRBJ2-7; D tentatively reads TRBD1 or TRBD2 (6 bases each). Germline V gives CDR1 MDHEN, CDR2 SYDVKM. CDR3 length equals 15 residues. The V end was cut by 6 bases, the J end by 0 bases, with 15 bases between. For the CDR3, the DNA is TGTGCCAGCAGCCAGGCGGGGACAAGCTCCTACGAGCAGTACTTC. It specifies CASSQAGTSSYEQYF.

This sequence joins TRBV28 and TRBJ1-5; TRBD1 might be the D (5 bases). The CDR3 sequence is 14 residues long. Trimming shortened V by 3 bases and J by 10 bases, and 16 bases separated the two germline ends. Germline V lookup: CDR1 MDHEN, CDR2 SYDVKM. CDR3 in amino acids: CASSLVAGLRPQHF. The CDR3 DNA reads as TGTGCCAGCAGTTTGGTGGCAGGGTTACGTCCCCAGCATTTT.

There are many counts of this clonotype. The chain has TRBV29-1 and TRBJ2-2; 7 bases fit TRBD2. Per germline, CDR1 SQVTM and CDR2 ANQGSEA. J gave up 2 bases and V 0 bases, and 6 bases lay outside the gene matches. CDR3 length: 16 amino acids. This CDR3 reads CSVEDEKGLNTGELFF. DNA for the CDR3: TGCAGCGTTGAAGATGAGAAGGGACTAAACACCGGGGAGCTGTTTTTT.

Many counts were recorded for this clonotype. This rearrangement joins TRBV4-2 to TRBJ2-5, with D unclear. Trimming shortened V by 0 bases and J by 3 bases, and 14 bases separated the two germline ends. The CDR3 has 16 residues. CDR1 is LGHNA, CDR2 YNFKEQ, per germline. The CDR3 region is CASSQDVLVWEETQYF. The CDR3 coding sequence is TGTGCCAGCAGCCAAGATGTGTTAGTGTGGGAAGAGACCCAGTACTTC.

Ten or more counts support this clonotype. This chain uses TRBV2 with TRBJ1-1, with a weak D call TRBD1 (5 bases). V was cut by 6 bases and J by 0 bases, with 11 bases left in between. The CDR3 sequence is 14 residues long. The germline V gene has CDR1 SNHLY and CDR2 FYNNEI. The CDR3 bases are TGTGCCAGCAGGGGGGTCGGCATGAACACTGAAGCTTTCTTT. Translation gives CASRGVGMNTEAFF. Full variable domain (remainder filled in from reference TRBV2 and TRBJ1-1): EPEVTQTPSHQVTQMGQEVILRCVPISNHLYFYWYRQILGQKVEFLVSFYNNEISEKSEIFDDQFSVERPDGSNFTLKIRSTKLEDSAMYFCASRGVGMNTEAFFGQGTRLTVV.

This clonotype has at least ten counts. This sequence joins TRBV4-3 and TRBJ1-1; unclear D gene. The V gene lost 0 bases and the J gene lost 5 bases, with 7 bases spanning the gap. The germline V gene has CDR1 LGHNA and CDR2 YSLEER. CDR3 size: 13 residues. The CDR3 sequence is CASSQDSGTEAFF. CDR3 coding DNA: TGCGCCAGCAGCCAAGATTCGGGTACTGAAGCTTTCTTT.

This clonotype was detected many times. The V and J genes are TRBV5-1 and TRBJ2-5; D remains ambiguous. The CDR3 loop spans 15 amino acids. Germline V gene sequence: CDR1 SGHRS, CDR2 YFSETQ. Trimming removed 0 bases from V and 4 bases from J, with 13 bases in between. CDR3 bases: TGCGCCAGCAGCTTGGTATCCGGCAGTCTAGAGACCCAGTACTTC. Translated: CASSLVSGSLETQYF.

This chain links TRBV11-2 with TRBJ2-7; TRBD2 is a possible D gene (6 bases). CDR1 is SGHAT, CDR2 FQNNGV, per germline. V was pared by 5 bases and J by 1 base, with 12 bases between. CDR3 size: 14 residues. DNA of the CDR3: TGTGCCAGCAGCGTCTGGGGGGTTTCCTACGAGCAGTACTTC. It specifies CASSVWGVSYEQYF.

This clonotype was seen ten or more times. The chain combines TRBV11-2 with TRBJ1-5; D is ambiguous. The V and J ends lost 5 bases and 1 base respectively, with 9 bases between them. This CDR3 comprises 14 residues. Germline values: CDR1 SGHAT, CDR2 FQNNGV. CDR3 sequence: CASSPGRSNQPQHF. CDR3 sequence (DNA): TGTGCCAGCAGCCCTGGGCGCAGCAATCAGCCCCAGCATTTT.

There are many counts of this clonotype. The chain employs TRBV6-5 and TRBJ1-5; D is undetermined. The CDR3 sequence is 15 residues long. The V and J ends lost 0 bases and 3 bases respectively, with 9 bases between them. CDR1 is MNHEY and CDR2 is SVGAGI in the germline V gene. CDR3 sequence: CASSYSIAHNQPQHF. The CDR3 DNA reads as TGTGCCAGCAGTTACTCGATCGCACACAATCAGCCCCAGCATTTT.

At least ten counts were recorded for this clonotype. The chain links TRBV6-2 or TRBV6-3 to TRBJ2-2; TRBD2 agrees at 7 bases. The CDR3 is 15 residues long. In germline, CDR1 is MNHEY, CDR2 SVGEGT. Trimming took 6 bases from V and 0 from J; bases not matched to a gene: 4. The CDR3 protein is CASRNAGANTGELFF. The DNA of the CDR3 is TGTGCCAGCAGAAACGCGGGGGCGAACACCGGGGAGCTGTTTTTT.

The rearrangement uses TRBV7-2 and TRBJ1-1, with D tentatively TRBD1 (5 bases). Germline CDR1 and CDR2: SGHTA and FQGNSA. The ends were cut back, 9 bases at V and 4 bases at J, with 15 bases in the middle. The CDR3 has 13 residues. The CDR3 nucleotides are TGTGCCAGTAGTATGCGGCAGGGCACTGAAGCTTTCTTT. Amino acids: CASSMRQGTEAFF.

The chain employs TRBV20-1 and TRBJ2-7; 11 bases map to TRBD2. The junction had 6 bases not matched to a gene; V was cut back by 5 bases and J by 3 bases. Germline assignment: CDR1 DFQATT and CDR2 SNEGSKA (reference sequence). This CDR3 region has 14 residues. CDR3 loop: CSAHTSGRNYEQYF. DNA of the CDR3: TGCAGTGCTCATACTAGCGGGAGAAACTACGAGCAGTACTTC.

Ten or more counts support this clonotype. V gene TRBV19 combines with J gene TRBJ1-5; D may be TRBD1 (5 bases). Germline CDR1 reads LNHDA; CDR2 reads SQIVND (reference sequence). Trimming shortened V by 3 bases and J by 7 bases, and 16 bases separated the two germline ends. The CDR3 runs to 15 residues. DNA for the CDR3: TGTGCCAGTAGTATTGAACAGGTAGTGGGGCAGCCCCAGCATTTT. Amino acids: CASSIEQVVGQPQHF.

This clonotype was observed at least ten times. V usage is TRBV6-1 and J usage is TRBJ2-7; 9 positions agree with TRBD1. Per germline, CDR1 MNHNS and CDR2 SASEGT. This CDR3 comprises 15 residues. V lost 8 bases to trimming and J lost 5 bases; unmatched junction nucleotides: 13. The chain's CDR3 is CASGATGTGMHEQYF. CDR3 nucleotides: TGTGCCAGCGGGGCAACCGGGACAGGGATGCACGAGCAGTACTTC.

The table lists this clonotype with many counts. The V call is TRBV6-1, the J call TRBJ2-2; the D gene is possibly TRBD2 (5 bases). Germline assignment: CDR1 MNHNS and CDR2 SASEGT. The length of the CDR3 is 14 residues. V shed 9 bases and J shed 0 bases, with 11 bases lying between them. The CDR3 region is CASGEFANTGELFF. In DNA, the CDR3 is TGTGCCAGTGGGGAGTTCGCGAACACCGGGGAGCTGTTTTTT.